The present entry profiles one T cell receptor beta chain with its context. A junction end diverges from the germline sequence, so it may reflect a read error. CDR3 regions were amplified by Arm-PCR using iRepertoire HTBI primers to build TCR beta libraries. TCRdb ran MiXCR on the multiplex PCR reads and lists one entry per CDR3 protein. The sample gives roughly 320,000 distinct CDR3 sequences, over 15% of which show up once; roughly 29% is in the top ten. This CDR3 contains 16 residues. Germline values: CDR1 SGHNT, CDR2 YYREEE (reference sequence). The sample's time point: newly diagnosed GD, antithyroid drugs for less than 3 months. TCR sequences were obtained from RNA taken from PBMCs. The data are from a study of regulatory T cells in long-lasting Graves disease. A further study also used this sample, focusing on T cells in Graves' hyperthyroidism and ophthalmopathy. Turning to that study: In the blood, most expanded thyroid clonotypes above 0.001 appeared as well.

This sequence originates from a man aged 40-49 years with Graves disease. The specimen was peripheral blood mononuclear cells (PBMCs), collected at new diagnosis, from a patient treated with antithyroid drugs. The V gene is TRBV5-4, the J gene TRBJ2-7; TRBD2 aligns across 11 bases. The CDR3 here is CASSQPLAGEPYEQYF. CDR3 nucleotides: TGCGCCAGCAGCCAACCACTAGCGGGGGAACCCTACGAGCAGTACTTC. Full variable domain (outside the CDR3, taken from reference TRBV5-4 and TRBJ2-7): ETGVTQSPTHLIKTRGQQVTLRCSSQSGHNTVSWYQQALGQGPQFIFQYYREEENGRGNFPPRFSGLQFPNYSSELNVNALELDDSALYLCASSQPLAGEPYEQYFGPGTRLTVT.